These 23 T cell receptor beta chains share one sample of origin, sequenced in a study of beta chain features in type 1 diabetes. Antigens of these TCRs are unknown. Expressed TCRB transcripts were sequenced, since all the RNA that had been isolated was reverse transcribed. Using immunoSEQ multiplex PCR, the repertoire was profiled, and TCRdb retains in-frame clones only, with some absent. The sample lists roughly 340,000 clones; 13% were seen once. Notes on the study in general: Type 1 diabetes patients had TCRB CDR3s that were shorter (moderately but significantly so) in all four CD4+ subsets.

The sample was naive CD4+ T cells from blood. These receptors were taken from a woman between 18 and 30 years old with type 1 diabetes.

The chain has TRBV2 and TRBJ2-1, with D possibly TRBD2 on 5 matching bases. CDR3 length: 17 amino acids. The ends were cut back, 6 bases at V and 0 bases at J, with 18 bases in the middle. Germline V lookup: CDR1 SNHLY, CDR2 FYNNEI. The CDR3 region has the DNA TGTGCCAGCAGAAGTCGGTCGCGGGTCGACTCCTACAATGAGCAGTTCTTC. It is translated as CASRSRSRVDSYNEQFF.

This clone turned up a few times. The gene calls are TRBV5-1 and TRBJ2-2, with 9 bases aligning to TRBD1. This CDR3 spans 16 amino acids. V dropped 4 bases and J dropped 1; count of bases not matched to a gene: 5. Per the germline V gene, CDR1 is SGHRS and CDR2 is YFSETQ. This CDR3 reads CASSSTGGRNTGELFF. In DNA, the CDR3 is TGCGCCAGCAGCAGTACAGGGGGCAGGAACACCGGGGAGCTGTTTTTT.

This clone appeared a few times. The chain uses TRBV30 and TRBJ2-2; possibly TRBD1 for D (6 bases). This CDR3 region has 18 residues. Per the germline V gene, CDR1 is GTSNPN and CDR2 is SVGIG (reference sequence). Trimming took off 0 bases at V and 1 base at J, with 18 bases between the two ends. The CDR3 DNA reads TGTGCCTGGAGTGTGGGTTCGGTTAGAGGGGGGAACACCGGGGAGCTGTTTTTT. Its protein product is CAWSVGSVRGGNTGELFF. Together with reference TRBV30 and TRBJ2-2, the CDR3 gives the full variable domain: SQTIHQWPATLVQPVGSPLSLECTVEGTSNPNLYWYRQAAGRGLQLLFYSVGIGQISSEVPQNLSASRPQDRQFILSSKKLLLSDSGFYLCAWSVGSVRGGNTGELFFGEGSRLTVL.

This clone was counted only a few times. The CDR3 protein is CAISGTSGVDTQYF. The CDR3 DNA reads as TGTGCCATCAGTGGGACTAGCGGAGTAGATACGCAGTATTTT. The rearrangement joins TRBV10-3 to TRBJ2-3, with 10 positions matching TRBD2. V was clipped by 4 bases and J by 5 bases; unmatched bases: 3. Germline-derived CDR1 and CDR2 are ENHRY and SYGVKD. This CDR3 has 14 residues.

The rearrangement joins TRBV29-1 to TRBJ2-2, with 7 bases aligning to TRBD2. V shed 3 bases, J shed 0 bases, and the junction held 1 base outside the gene matches. The germline CDR1 and CDR2 sequences are SQVTM and ANQGSEA. This CDR3 has 14 residues. The CDR3 here is CSVDSGPNTGELFF. The CDR3 nucleotides are TGCAGCGTTGATAGCGGGCCGAACACCGGGGAGCTGTTTTTT.

This clone appeared a few times. V and J are TRBV28 and TRBJ1-1; 9 bases map to TRBD1. The CDR3 runs 13 residues. From germline, CDR1 is MDHEN and CDR2 SYDVKM. The junction had 9 bases not matched to a gene; V was cut back by 5 bases and J by 11 bases. The CDR3: CASSPGTGFLAFF. The CDR3 nucleotides are TGTGCCAGCAGTCCAGGGACAGGGTTTTTGGCTTTCTTT.

The V gene is TRBV2, the J gene TRBJ2-2, with 8 bases lining up with TRBD1. Per germline, CDR1 SNHLY and CDR2 FYNNEI. CDR3 length: 15 amino acids. The J segment lost 1 base and the V segment lost 8 bases, leaving 6 bases of the junction unmatched. The CDR3 nucleotides read TGTGCCAGCGTTCGAGACAGGGGGAACACCGGGGAGCTGTTTTTT. Translating gives CASVRDRGNTGELFF.

The V gene is TRBV9, the J gene TRBJ1-5, with D hard to call. This CDR3 comprises 14 residues. The V gene's germline CDR1 is SGDLS and CDR2 YYNGEE. V shed 3 bases and J shed 7 bases, with 14 bases lying between them. The CDR3 DNA is TGTGCCAGCAGCGCCGGGAGAGGAGAGCAGCCCCAGCATTTT. Its translation: CASSAGRGEQPQHF.

CDR3 region: CASSRTGYGYTF. CDR3 coding DNA: TGTGCCAGCAGTAGGACAGGGTATGGCTACACCTTC. The V call is TRBV2, the J call TRBJ1-2, with 8 bases fitting TRBD1. The CDR3 runs 12 residues. With 5 bases clipped from V and 5 bases from J, the junction kept 1 base outside the gene matches. Germline CDR1 and CDR2: SNHLY and FYNNEI.

The chain is built from TRBV30 and TRBJ2-1; 9 bases fit TRBD2. CDR1 and CDR2 from the germline V gene are GTSNPN and SVGIG (reference sequence). J was trimmed by 5 bases and V by 1 base; bases with no gene match: 3. This CDR3 contains 14 residues. Here the CDR3 reads CAWSARLADNEQFF. CDR3 in DNA: TGTGCCTGGAGTGCGAGACTAGCGGACAATGAGCAGTTCTTC.

This clone came up a few times. The V and J genes are TRBV10-3 and TRBJ2-3; tentative D call: TRBD1 (6 bases). Germline lookup yields CDR1 ENHRY and CDR2 SYGVKD. V was shortened by 4 bases and J by 0 bases, with 17 bases between the two germline ends. The CDR3 is 17 amino acids. CDR3 DNA sequence: TGTGCCATCAGTGGTTCGCAGGGGACCTTTAGCACAGATACGCAGTATTTT. Protein product: CAISGSQGTFSTDTQYF.

This clone was seen a few times. The chain carries TRBV28 and TRBJ2-1; perhaps TRBD2 as D (6 bases). Germline V gene data show CDR1 as MDHEN and CDR2 as SYDVKM. This CDR3 region has 13 residues. Trimming removed 5 bases at V and 9 bases at J, with 14 bases between. CDR3 bases: TGTGCCAGCAGTCCTCATAGCGGAGGTGAGCAGTTCTTC. Translated, it gives CASSPHSGGEQFF. The whole variable domain, remainder taken from reference TRBV28 and TRBJ2-1, is DVKVTQSSRYLVKRTGEKVFLECVQDMDHENMFWYRQDPGLGLRLIYFSYDVKMKEKGDIPEGYSVSREKKERFSLILESASTNQTSMYLCASSPHSGGEQFFGPGTRLTVL.

In nucleotides, the CDR3 is TGTGCCAGCAGCGTCAATAGCAATCAGCCCCAGCATTTT. The encoded protein is CASSVNSNQPQHF. The rearrangement uses TRBV11-2 and TRBJ1-5, with D unclear. Looked up from germline, CDR1 is SGHAT and CDR2 is FQNNGV. The CDR3 length is 13 residues. With 5 bases removed from V and 0 bases from J, the gap between germline ends came to 5 bases.

This clone was seen many times. This chain joins TRBV4-3 and TRBJ2-3; a possible D gene is TRBD1 (6 bases). The CDR3 length is 14 residues. Germline V gene data show CDR1 as LGHNA and CDR2 as YSLEER. The V end was cut by 3 bases, the J end by 2 bases, with 9 bases between. The CDR3: CASSQGTNTDTQYF. The CDR3 region has the DNA TGCGCCAGCAGCCAGGGGACAAACACAGATACGCAGTATTTT.

The gene calls are TRBV5-1 and TRBJ2-2, with D perhaps TRBD1 (6 bases). The CDR3 contains 16 residues. The germline V gene has CDR1 SGHRS and CDR2 YFSETQ. The V end was cut by 6 bases, the J end by 0 bases, with 15 bases between. DNA for the CDR3: TGCGCCAGCACCCCTACAGGGACATCGAACACCGGGGAGCTGTTTTTT. It codes for CASTPTGTSNTGELFF.

J is TRBJ2-7 and V is TRBV6-5, with D tentatively TRBD2 (5 bases). CDR1 and CDR2 from the germline V gene are MNHEY and SVGAGI. The CDR3 spans 13 residues. Trimming removed 6 bases from V and 3 bases from J, with 12 bases in between. This CDR3 reads CASRSGVGYEQYV. The CDR3 nucleotides are TGTGCCAGCAGGAGCGGAGTGGGCTACGAGCAGTACGTC.

This clone showed up just a few times. This chain uses TRBV11-2 with TRBJ2-3; D call uncertain. CDR1 SGHAT and CDR2 FQNNGV come from the germline V gene. V was clipped by 2 bases and J by 5 bases, with 11 bases between them. The CDR3 is made up of 14 amino acids. The CDR3 DNA sequence: TGTGCCAGCAGCTTACAGGCCCCCGAAGATACGCAGTATTTT. Translated: CASSLQAPEDTQYF.

This clone turned up a few times. J is TRBJ1-1 and V is TRBV15, with D perhaps TRBD1 (5 bases). In germline, CDR1 is LNHNV, CDR2 YYDKDF (reference sequence). The length of the CDR3 is 15 residues. Trimming removed 4 bases from V and 3 bases from J, with 15 bases in between. The CDR3 region has the DNA TGTGCCACCAGCATTACCCAGGGAAAATACACTGAAGCTTTCTTT. As protein: CATSITQGKYTEAFF.

The rearrangement links TRBV11-2 to TRBJ1-2, with 9 bases that match TRBD1. Germline values: CDR1 SGHAT, CDR2 FQNNGV. The CDR3 is 15 amino acids. The trim removed 2 bases at V and 5 bases at J, leaving 6 bases unmatched. The CDR3, as DNA: TGTGCCAGCAGCTTAAGCCCTGGGACAGGGTATGGCTACACCTTC. This gives the protein CASSLSPGTGYGYTF.

The rearrangement uses TRBV28 and TRBJ2-1; D is unresolved. Trimming removed 0 bases from V and 12 bases from J, with 15 bases in between. The germline gives CDR1 MDHEN, CDR2 SYDVKM. This CDR3 spans 14 amino acids. This CDR3 reads CASSLWLPAETQFF. CDR3 sequence (DNA): TGTGCCAGCAGTTTATGGCTCCCGGCGGAAACGCAGTTCTTC.

V and J are TRBV30 and TRBJ1-1; tentatively, D is TRBD1 (6 bases). Between the trimmed V and J ends, which lost 4 bases and 3 bases, there was a span of 18 bases. This CDR3 region has 15 residues. Germline V gene sequence: CDR1 GTSNPN, CDR2 SVGIG (reference sequence). CDR3 region: CAWITRLGADTEAFF. The CDR3 DNA sequence: TGTGCCTGGATTACCCGCTTGGGGGCGGACACTGAAGCTTTCTTT. Together with reference TRBV30 and TRBJ1-1, the CDR3 gives the full variable domain: SQTIHQWPATLVQPVGSPLSLECTVEGTSNPNLYWYRQAAGRGLQLLFYSVGIGQISSEVPQNLSASRPQDRQFILSSKKLLLSDSGFYLCAWITRLGADTEAFFGQGTRLTVV.

In its sample, this clone was seen a few times. V and J are TRBV10-2 and TRBJ1-1, with D maybe TRBD1 (5 bases). In germline, CDR1 is WSHSY, CDR2 SAAADI. Trimming took 6 bases from V and 1 from J, leaving 6 bases between them. This CDR3 region has 12 residues. This chain's CDR3 is CASRDRNTEAFF. CDR3 DNA sequence: TGCGCCAGCAGAGACAGGAACACTGAAGCTTTCTTT.

This chain links TRBV6-1 with TRBJ2-5, with D possibly TRBD2 on 6 matching bases. The length of the CDR3 is 14 residues. Trimming cost V 4 bases and J 2 bases, with 11 bases left between them. Germline V CDR1 and CDR2: MNHNS, SASEGT. CDR3 region: CASSASGLQETQYF. DNA for the CDR3: TGTGCCAGCAGTGCCAGCGGGCTACAAGAGACCCAGTACTTC.